The text below deals with one T cell receptor (beta chain). Sequencing used immunoSEQ multiplex PCR; TCRdb keeps in-frame clones, though not all of them. The table lists about 52,000 clones, 90% to 95% of them singletons, with 12% to 15% in the top ten. The nonmyeloablative bone marrow transplants came from related graft donors, with transient mixed chimerism. This record comes from a study of Tregs in tolerant kidney transplant recipients. There are 14 residues in the CDR3. Germline V CDR1 and CDR2: LNHDA, SQIVND (reference sequence). V was clipped by 5 bases and J by 7 bases; unmatched bases: 9. The source is a human patient who received a combined kidney and bone marrow transplant. Part of the T cell pool may stem from the graft donor. This specimen consisted of CD8+ T cells from blood (PBMCs), obtained 24 months after the transplant. The genes are TRBV19 and TRBJ2-7, with TRBD1 identical over 9 bases. For the CDR3, the DNA is TGTGCCAGTAGTGGAACACAGGGGGCAGATGAGCAGTACTTC. The encoded protein is CASSGTQGADEQYF.